These 10 T cell receptor beta chains originate from one sample sequenced in a study of cytomegalovirus exposure and HLA in healthy donors. Primers for the PCR totalled 60 Vbeta and 13 Jbeta. Method: immunoSEQ multiplex PCR; TCRdb's copy keeps in-frame clones and lacks some. Of 80,000 to 100,000 clones in the sample, roughly 70% were seen once. Sequenced material: PBMCs. The receptor source for this set is a man aged 45-65 years in good health and CMV-seronegative.

The J gene is TRBJ2-5, the V gene TRBV2; 8 positions match TRBD1. This CDR3 spans 15 amino acids. The germline V gene has CDR1 SNHLY and CDR2 FYNNEI. J was trimmed by 4 bases and V by 5 bases; bases with no gene match: 9. The CDR3: CASSRSGQGGETQYF. Here the CDR3 DNA reads TGTGCCAGCAGTAGATCTGGACAGGGCGGAGAGACCCAGTACTTC. The variable domain in full, completed from reference TRBV2 and TRBJ2-5, reads EPEVTQTPSHQVTQMGQEVILRCVPISNHLYFYWYRQILGQKVEFLVSFYNNEISEKSEIFDDQFSVERPDGSNFTLKIRSTKLEDSAMYFCASSRSGQGGETQYFGPGTRLLVL.

The chain employs TRBV7-9 and TRBJ2-3; TRBD1 might be the D (5 bases). Germline V lookup: CDR1 SEHNR, CDR2 FQNEAQ (reference sequence). This CDR3 is 17 amino acids long. V lost 1 base and J 2 bases, leaving 16 bases between the germline ends. The DNA of the CDR3 is TGTGCCAGCAGCTTAGACGGATTGGCAGGGTTCACAGATACGCAGTATTTT. Its translation is CASSLDGLAGFTDTQYF.

The chain couples TRBV15 to TRBJ1-1; no definite D call. There are 14 residues in the CDR3. The germline CDR1 and CDR2 sequences are LNHNV and YYDKDF (reference sequence). Trimming removed 0 bases at V and 5 bases at J, with 10 bases between. The DNA for the CDR3 is TGTGCCACCAGCAGAGATCGGTTTTGGACTGAAGCTTTCTTT. This translates into CATSRDRFWTEAFF.

Concerning this clone itself: Other DNA sequences from this sample encode an identical CDR3 as well. The chain uses TRBV2 and TRBJ1-5; D is ambiguous. In germline, CDR1 is SNHLY, CDR2 FYNNEI. CDR3 length: 13 residues. The V gene lost 7 bases and the J gene lost 0 bases, with 7 bases spanning the gap. The CDR3 spells CASNRDSNQPQHF. CDR3 coding DNA: TGTGCCAGCAACCGGGATAGCAATCAGCCCCAGCATTTT. The full variable domain, with the rest looked up from reference TRBV2 and TRBJ1-5, is EPEVTQTPSHQVTQMGQEVILRCVPISNHLYFYWYRQILGQKVEFLVSFYNNEISEKSEIFDDQFSVERPDGSNFTLKIRSTKLEDSAMYFCASNRDSNQPQHFGDGTRLSIL.

The chain carries TRBV5-3 and TRBJ1-4; D perhaps matches TRBD1 (5 bases). TRBV5-3 is flagged as an ORF with uncertain function. The CDR3 covers 18 residues. The V and J ends lost 3 bases and 2 bases respectively, with 20 bases between them. As DNA, the CDR3 is TGTGCCAGAAGCTCCCCGAAGGGTTGCGGGGCTACTAATGAAAAACTGTTTTTT. Protein sequence: CARSSPKGCGATNEKLFF.

The chain combines TRBV28 with TRBJ2-7; D is unclear. The CDR3 extends over 13 amino acids. Trimming removed 1 base at V and 3 bases at J, with 7 bases between. The germline gives CDR1 MDHEN, CDR2 SYDVKM. The CDR3 coding sequence is TGTGCCAGCAGTTTATATGGCGGCTACGAGCAGTACTTC. Its translation is CASSLYGGYEQYF. Combining the CDR3 with reference TRBV28 and TRBJ2-7 gives the whole variable domain DVKVTQSSRYLVKRTGEKVFLECVQDMDHENMFWYRQDPGLGLRLIYFSYDVKMKEKGDIPEGYSVSREKKERFSLILESASTNQTSMYLCASSLYGGYEQYFGPGTRLTVT.

As concerns this clone: A junction end diverges from the germline sequence, so it may reflect a read error. The chain combines TRBV7-9 with TRBJ2-7; 8 positions agree with TRBD2. CDR3 size: 17 residues. Germline CDR1 is SEHNR and CDR2 is FQNEAQ (reference sequence). CDR3 residues: CSSIRWGSGKSSYEQYF. The DNA of the CDR3 is TGTTCCAGCATCCGTTGGGGTAGCGGGAAGAGCTCCTACGAGCAGTACTTC. The entire variable domain, with the rest obtained from reference TRBV7-9 and TRBJ2-7, is as follows: DTGVSQNPRHKITKRGQNVTFRCDPISEHNRLYWYRQTLGQGPEFLTYFQNEAQLEKSRLLSDRFSAERPKGSFSTLEIQRTEQGDSAMYLCSSIRWGSGKSSYEQYFGPGTRLTVT.

This clone was observed a few times. J is TRBJ1-1 and V is TRBV9; D is perhaps TRBD1 (5 bases). V was trimmed by 4 bases and J by 4 bases, leaving 20 bases between them. CDR3 length equals 16 residues. In germline, CDR1 is SGDLS, CDR2 YYNGEE. Written as DNA, the CDR3 is TGTGCCAGCAGCCCTCAGCGGGCCAGGGCGAGCACTGAAGCTTTCTTT. It translates to CASSPQRARASTEAFF.

V usage is TRBV4-1 and J usage is TRBJ2-1; 7 nucleotides match TRBD2. CDR3 length: 17 residues. The ends lost 1 base at V and 5 bases at J; junction bases unmatched: 11. CDR1 MGHRA and CDR2 YSYEKL come from the germline V gene. The CDR3 loop reads CASSQGLKLARDNEQFF. The CDR3 DNA is TGCGCCAGCAGCCAAGGACTCAAACTAGCGCGAGACAATGAGCAGTTCTTC.

The V gene is TRBV7-9, the J gene TRBJ2-7; weak D call: TRBD2 (6 bases). Germline CDR1 is SEHNR and CDR2 is FQNEAQ (reference sequence). The CDR3 extends over 17 amino acids. V shed 2 bases and J shed 3 bases, with 20 bases lying between them. The DNA of the CDR3 is TGTGCCAGCAGCTTAAGAAGGCGCACCGGGGGAGGCTACGAGCAGTACTTC. Residues: CASSLRRRTGGGYEQYF.